This entry lists 7 T cell receptor beta chains sequenced from one sample in a study of T cells in Graves' hyperthyroidism and ophthalmopathy. Authors of the study amplified TCR beta CDR3 regions from RNA transcripts. The study used the HTBI primer set for a first-round RT-PCR of the TCR CDR3. TCRdb re-called the multiplex PCR reads with MiXCR, one entry per CDR3 protein. The data contain about 350,000 distinct CDR3 sequences, over 11% of them singletons. The sequencing input was blood. The receptors were gathered from a woman aged 25 to 45 with Graves' hyperthyroidism.

This rearrangement joins TRBV3-1 to TRBJ2-6; possible D gene TRBD1, 6 bases. The V gene lost 5 bases and the J gene lost 2 bases, with 10 bases spanning the gap. Germline V CDR1 and CDR2: LGHDT, YNNKEL (reference sequence). The CDR3 contains 15 residues. CDR3 bases: TGTGCCAGCAGCGAAAGGGGGACTGGGGCCAACGTCCTGACTTTC. Translated: CASSERGTGANVLTF.

The V gene is TRBV3-1, the J gene TRBJ1-2, with D tentatively TRBD1 (6 bases). Germline V gene lookup returns CDR1 LGHDT and CDR2 YNNKEL (reference sequence). Between the trimmed V and J ends, which lost 2 bases and 13 bases, there was a span of 20 bases. The CDR3 spans 14 residues. The CDR3 protein is CASSQSPGHSGSTF. As DNA, the CDR3 is TGTGCCAGCAGCCAATCTCCGGGACACTCTGGGAGCACCTTC.

The chain links TRBV6-6 to TRBJ1-2, with D hard to call. V lost 2 bases and J 1 base, leaving 14 bases between the germline ends. The CDR3 covers 16 residues. Germline V gene sequence: CDR1 MNHNY, CDR2 SVGAGI (reference sequence). CDR3 region: CASSYVRADINYGYTF. In DNA, the CDR3 is TGTGCCAGCAGTTACGTCCGCGCGGATATTAACTATGGCTACACCTTC.

This chain links TRBV20-1 with TRBJ1-5; maybe TRBD1 (6 bases). The CDR3 loop spans 13 amino acids. The germline V gene has CDR1 DFQATT and CDR2 SNEGSKA (reference sequence). The CDR3, as DNA: TGCACCGAGGGGGGGTACGGCAATCAGCCCCAGCATTTT. Protein: CTEGGYGNQPQHF.

CDR3 loop: CASSRATSSEQYF. CDR3 DNA: TGTGCCAGCAGTCGAGCGACTAGCAGCGAGCAGTACTTC. V usage is TRBV27 and J usage is TRBJ2-7; 7 bases line up with TRBD2. The V gene's germline CDR1 is MNHEY and CDR2 SMNVEV (reference sequence). This CDR3 is built from 13 residues. Trimming cost V 5 bases and J 6 bases; bases outside gene matches: 7.

This clonotype was seen at least ten times. This chain connects TRBV12-3 or TRBV12-4 to TRBJ2-5, with a possible D match to TRBD2 (5 bases). The CDR3 runs 14 residues. Trimming left V 7 bases short and J 2 bases short, with 14 bases between. CDR3 protein: CASTPARGQETQYF. Written as DNA, the CDR3 is TGTGCCAGCACCCCGGCCCGGGGACAAGAGACCCAGTACTTC.

The table lists this clonotype with a few counts. V is TRBV2 and J is TRBJ1-1; D may be TRBD1 (5 bases). Germline CDR1 reads SNHLY; CDR2 reads FYNNEI. V lost 9 bases and J lost 2, with 13 bases in between. The CDR3 runs 13 residues. As DNA, the CDR3 is TGTGCCAGTACCCGGGACGCAAACACTGAAGCTTTCTTT. Protein: CASTRDANTEAFF.